The entry below describes one T cell receptor beta chain. Its antigen is unknown. There are no base qualities to consult, and no much larger clone falls within one base. From V the trimming removes 2 bases and from J it removes 5 bases, while the gene matches leave 10 bases of the junction unaccounted for. The CDR3 measures 18 amino acids from cysteine to phenylalanine. Left in the record is the CDR3 DNA by itself, 54 bases read in frame from the first base. Via the germline V gene, CDR1 is SGHVS and CDR2 FQNEAQ. The data were taken from a study of technical replicates of blood from a few donors (TCRdb year 2017). Receptors were amplified or captured by the immunoSEQ multiplex PCR assay. TCRdb provides this immuneACCESS table in a form limited to in-frame rearrangements. Some clones are lacking; in checked studies, under half of them reflect an unresolved V gene, and why the rest are absent is not known. Counted in this sample were about 80,000 clones; 80% to 90% of them appeared once. The ten top clones hold around 4.8% of the sample.

The sequence links TRBV7-8 to TRBJ2-2, and TRBD2 aligns with 11 junction nucleotides. Sequenced input: PBMCs. The TCR was taken from a human donor in good health. Some clones in this sample may be carry-over from other donors' samples. The CDR3 loop reads CASSLMGLAGGLTGELFF. The DNA sequence is given as TGTGCCAGCAGCTTAATGGGGCTAGCGGGAGGTCTTACCGGGGAGCTGTTTTTT.